This TCR beta chain was sequenced for a study of blood T cell repertoires in COVID-19. Study information: The United States, Italy and Spain were the sources of the acute and convalescent COVID-19 samples.

The authors' processing: The authors estimated nucleated cell counts from reference gene primer amplification. TCRdb keeps only in-frame clones here, not all; method: immunoSEQ multiplex PCR. That table gives V, J and clone size, and the DNA gave D and trimming. The sample contains 200,000 to 300,000 clones, about 88% of which appear only once. Looked up from germline, CDR1 is KGHSH and CDR2 is LQKENI. The CDR3 runs to 17 residues. With V trimmed by 4 bases and J by 0 bases, 10 bases remained unmatched. The source material was peripheral blood. This rearrangement joins TRBV18 to TRBJ2-3, with TRBD1 identical over 7 bases. This receptor was identified in a man in his 60s who had recovered from COVID-19. CDR3 loop: CASSQSGTVPSTDTQYF. In DNA form, the CDR3 reads TGTGCCAGCTCACAAAGTGGGACAGTACCTAGCACAGATACGCAGTATTTT.